This T cell receptor beta chain was documented in a study of blood T cell repertoires in COVID-19. J lost 4 bases, V lost 1 base, and 4 bases had no gene match. The germline V gene has CDR1 MNHEY and CDR2 SMNVEV (reference sequence). This CDR3 region has 17 residues. TCRdb keeps only in-frame clones here, not all; method: immunoSEQ multiplex PCR. This sample has 250,000 to 350,000 clones, with around 89% found just once. This TCR came from a woman younger than 45 who had recovered from COVID-19. Sequences were obtained from peripheral blood. This rearrangement joins TRBV27 to TRBJ2-1, with 13 positions matching TRBD2. CDR3 nucleotide sequence: TGTGCCAGCAGTTTATGGGGACTAGCGGGGAGTTACAATGAGCAGTTCTTC. This sequence encodes CASSLWGLAGSYNEQFF.